One T cell receptor (beta chain) is described in this entry. The sample is drawn from a study of blood T cells in healthy people across ages. A second PCR, run for about 7 to 11 cycles, used a sample-barcoded 5' primer plus a J-beta primer mix. TCRdb reprocessed the 5' RACE reads with MiXCR, giving one entry per CDR3 protein. The profile shows over a million distinct CDR3 sequences, around 25% of them singletons. V shed 2 bases, J shed 2 bases, and the junction held 11 bases outside the gene matches. The V gene's germline CDR1 is KGHDR and CDR2 SFDVKD. The CDR3 has 18 amino acids. These same records also appear under a second study, on T cells of mothers and their children.

Source material: blood. The chain carries TRBV24-1 and TRBJ1-2; 9 bases are shared with TRBD1. The origin of this receptor is a girl aged 2 to 9 in good health. CDR3 sequence reads: CATSDSILGTGPNYGYTF. CDR3 bases: TGTGCCACCAGTGATTCAATACTCGGGACAGGGCCAAACTATGGCTACACCTTC.